This T cell receptor (beta chain) was identified in a study of blood T cell repertoires in COVID-19. Study-wide context: PBMCs, B-cell-depleted T cells, or T cells were the source of the cDNA or gDNA that made up the material.

This clone was seen a few times. Profiled with immunoSEQ multiplex PCR; TCRdb holds only in-frame clones, not every one. Of hundreds of thousands of clones detected, 88% appear once; the ten largest clones hold roughly 0.7%. V was shortened by 4 bases and J by 2 bases, with 12 bases between the two germline ends. The CDR3 has 16 amino acids. From germline, CDR1 is SEHNR and CDR2 FQNEAQ (reference sequence). The chain is built from TRBV7-9 and TRBJ2-6; D perhaps matches TRBD1 (6 bases). The sequenced sample consisted of peripheral blood. The receptor was isolated from a man aged 40-50 years with acute or convalescent COVID-19. DNA for the CDR3: TGTGCCAGCAGCTCGAACCAGGGGACTGGGGCCAACGTCCTGACTTTC. It yields the protein CASSSNQGTGANVLTF.